This T cell receptor beta chain was sequenced in a study of cytomegalovirus exposure and HLA in healthy donors (dated by TCRdb to the late 2010s). Context from the whole study: According to an earlier analysis of 587 of the donors, roughly 180 million T cells yielded over 100 million unique TCR beta sequences and around 300 Gb of sequence data. About 300 gigabases of sequencing data and 70 million to 95 million unique TCR sequences made up an early release that covered approximately 620 HLA-typed donors. Of the 350 to 450 genotyped donors, roughly 80% fell in the genetic ancestry cluster associated with self-reported Caucasian donors. The study aimed to test whether signatures of past pathogen exposure could be identified by cataloging public T cell receptors. The T cell repertoires of 666 subjects were profiled by immunosequencing and related to cytomegalovirus serostatus. In addition to the first cohort of several hundred subjects, a separate validation cohort of under 150 different subjects was used. High-throughput TCR immunosequencing, statistical association of individual TCRs with disease status, and machine learning were combined to predict cytomegalovirus infection status. To study patterns of TCR occurrence, a later analysis re-analyzed previously published TCR beta repertoires from 650 to 750 donors and added high-resolution HLA genotyping. The later analysis used no new phenotypic data to find candidate immune exposures, relying instead on TCR beta sequences and their occurrence across donors. To decide whether each TCR beta V gene segment behaved as functional or pseudogenic, an earlier analysis of fewer than 750 of the donors relied on high-throughput TCR beta sequencing. Donor age, sex, ethnicity and CMV serostatus were compiled alongside the repertoire data. In a later genetic analysis, genome-wide SNP genotypes for about three fifths of the roughly 670 donors were used, and that subset was treated as a discovery cohort. Every repertoire in the discovery cohort had been generated on one and the same sequencing platform. HLA typing included class I and class II loci at four-digit resolution. The number of typed donors differed by locus: 629-630 for A, B, C, DRB1 and DQB1; approximately 520 for DQA1; 606 for DPA1; and roughly 450 for DPB1. Because of strong linkage in the cohort, five DR-DQ haplotypes were treated as single units for association and clustering. Among 398 genotyped donors of the cohort, an average of about 240,000 unique TCR beta nucleotide sequences was sequenced per donor, of which about 19% were non-productive.

Study-wide conclusions, independent of this receptor: An earlier analysis of 450 to 750 of the donors showed that most TCR beta V segments appeared in productive rearrangements either about 87% or about 30% of the time, which broadly matched IMGT annotations. Most TCR sequences were observed very rarely across donors, whereas some public TCRs were present in many individuals. An association between a missense DCLRE1C variant and V-gene and J-gene trimming of TCR beta chains was found in a later genetic analysis and replicated in an independent cohort. The presence/absence analyses assumed that sequencing depth was roughly uniform across donors, and that assumption may not be true. Because the 87-base-pair reads could not distinguish some IMGT-functional V segments, including TRBV6-2 and TRBV6-3, those segments were excluded. Because counts were too low, roughly 17 rarely observed V segments, including chromosome 9 orphons, were left out of the earlier analysis of some 600 of the donors. Several of the top co-occurrence clusters appeared to be linked to parvovirus B19, influenza, CMV and Epstein-Barr virus, according to a later analysis. Immune exposure information for the cohort was limited to CMV serostatus. Linkage disequilibrium might explain the correlated functional status among segregating V segments, but an unknown experimental factor could not be ruled out. In this cohort, only TCR beta chains were sequenced, and detectable features were limited by the absence of alpha or paired-chain data. When HLA alleles, especially DR and DQ, strongly co-occurred, TCR associations were difficult to assign to individual alleles. Compared with equally common non-associated chains, HLA-associated TCR beta chains in a later analysis were more clonally expanded and had lower generation probabilities. In a later analysis, TCR association rates were found to vary across HLA loci, with the most associated TCRs seen for DRB1 alleles and the fewest for HLA-C alleles. A few of the identified cytomegalovirus-associated TCR beta chains were confirmed in vitro to be specific for cytomegalovirus antigens. The classifier was reported to diagnose cytomegalovirus status with high specificity and sensitivity in both the original and validation cohorts. The authors suggested that the approach could potentially be extended to other disease states and immunological phenotypes. In a later analysis, most CMV-associated TCR beta chains were found to appear HLA-restricted, with HLA associations seemingly driven largely by CMV exposure. A group of highly shared sequence variants was considered likely to be a technical artifact of the sequencing pipeline. A further reported finding was that TCR beta sequences accurately predicted the HLA-A and HLA-B alleles for most subjects in the first cohort. Compared with the roughly 700-donor mean, donors in an Asian-associated ancestry cluster had fewer N-insertions in productive TCRs, according to a later genetic analysis. A total of 150 to 200 TCR beta chains were listed by the study as associated with cytomegalovirus. Specific HLA alleles were associated with 15,000 to 20,000 TCR beta sequences at a false discovery rate of 0.05 in a later analysis. Because some donors lacked HLA typing at each locus, the association tests relied only on the typed subset.

From a lookup of the germline V gene (reference sequence), CDR1 and CDR2 are SEHNR and FQNEAQ. The CDR3 goes from the cysteine to the phenylalanine over 13 residues. Only the CDR3 DNA is retained, 39 bases long and in frame from the first base. Cut back by 0 bases and 7 bases, the V and J ends lie 9 bases apart. Library generation was performed with the immunoSEQ multiplex PCR assay. For the multiplex PCR, a mixture combining 60 forward primers for TCR Vbeta segments and 13 reverse primers for TCR Jbeta segments was used. A multiplex PCR assay on genomic DNA amplified the CDR3 region of rearranged TCR beta genes. On the Illumina HiSeq System, the amplified TCR beta libraries were sequenced as 87-base-pair reads. As for the original processing: A later analysis counted 75 million to 100 million unique TCR beta chains across the roughly 700 repertoires, and 10 million to 11 million of these chains were shared by at least two donors. A nearest-neighbor algorithm error-corrected the raw reads and collapsed the reads into unique sequences, merging closely related sequences to remove PCR and sequencing errors. To assign V, D and J gene segments, CDR3 sequences were aligned to IMGT reference sequences. Each retained sequence needed at least a six-nucleotide match to both a V gene segment and a J gene segment. Rearrangements were classified as productive when the CDR3 lacked stop codons and remained in frame with V and J, and all other rearrangements were classified as non-productive. CDR3 was defined by IMGT convention, running from the second conserved V-encoded cysteine to the conserved J-encoded phenylalanine. The earlier analysis of some 540 of the donors excluded any sequence lacking an unambiguous match to a single V gene segment. An earlier analysis of 500 to 700 of the donors classified V segments as functional when productive rearrangements were above 56.7% and as segregating when the standard deviation between donors was above 5%. A statistical classification framework was developed to diagnose cytomegalovirus status using the catalog of TCR beta chain sequences. In a later analysis, TCR nucleotide sequences were compared against IMGT/GENE-DB human TR gene sequences so that V and J genes could be assigned. A later analysis assigned CDR3 sequences and most-parsimonious VDJ recombination scenarios with the TCRdist pipeline. In a later analysis, every TCR beta chain was defined by the combination of its CDR3 amino acid sequence and its V-gene family, and reads without a unique V-gene family were dropped. To address suspected cross-contamination and a sequencing artifact, a later analysis removed under 600 highly shared, low-generation-probability nucleotide sequences. A later analysis calculated a clonal expansion index for each public chain from normalized within-repertoire ranks of inferred template counts. A later analysis computed generation probabilities with a VDJ recombination model fitted to out-of-frame rearrangements, and checked the results against IGoR. In a later analysis, TCR-TCR, TCR-HLA and TCR-CMV co-occurrence was scored with hypergeometric tests, and a repertoire-size bias correction was applied to TCR pairs. A later analysis estimated false discovery rates by permuting HLA or CMV assignments 20 times. In a later analysis, co-occurring TCRs were grouped using DBSCAN, with TCRdist sequence similarity added in when clustering inside HLA-allele-positive subsets. Repertoires with fewer than 30,000 or more than 120,000 public chains, plus five repertoires with anomalous nucleotide sharing, were excluded from co-occurrence clustering. The immuneACCESS repertoire file appears here via TCRdb, limited to in-frame rearrangements. These files lack a portion of the clones; in checked studies, under half of the deficit traces to unresolved V genes, and the cause of the others is not known. For V, J and clone size, that table is used; D and trimming come from the DNA. This sample comprises 85,000 to 130,000 clones, approximately 80% of them detected only once. The ten biggest clones cover 1.5% to 2% of the sample.

With respect to this clone: This receptor's antigen is unknown. Per-base qualities were not stored, and no clone one base away is much larger.

The cohort consisted of approximately 670 healthy bone marrow donors. Cohort members were all nominally healthy when sampled, although unrecorded immune exposures were likely present. The donor was CMV seronegative and belonged to the group of 320 or so seronegative cohort members. Each donor provided a peripheral blood sample, and peripheral blood mononuclear cells were used for TCR beta sequencing. Genomic DNA extraction from the blood cell samples was performed with the Qiagen DNeasy Blood Extraction Kit. The origin of this receptor is a woman aged 40 to 49 in good health and CMV-seronegative. In this chain, TRBV7-9 is recombined with TRBJ1-1, with a weak D call of TRBD1 (5 bases match). Material for sequencing was PBMCs. The nucleotides read TGTGCCAGCAGCTTAGCGGGGGGTTATGAAGCTTTCTTT. Its coded protein is CASSLAGGYEAFF. Where the CDR3 stops, the reference TRBV7-9 and TRBJ1-1 genes take over; the full variable domain is DTGVSQNPRHKITKRGQNVTFRCDPISEHNRLYWYRQTLGQGPEFLTYFQNEAQLEKSRLLSDRFSAERPKGSFSTLEIQRTEQGDSAMYLCASSLAGGYEAFFGQGTRLTVV.